This TCR beta chain was recovered during a study of blood T cell repertoires in COVID-19. Germline CDR1 MNHNY, CDR2 SVGAGI (reference sequence). V lost 2 bases and J 2 bases, leaving 7 bases between the germline ends. The CDR3 is made up of 13 amino acids. Clones were sequenced by immunoSEQ multiplex PCR, and TCRdb holds only the in-frame ones, with some missing. The sample holds tens of thousands of clones, about 81% seen once. The sequenced sample was peripheral blood. The chain has TRBV6-6 and TRBJ2-7; possibly TRBD1 for D (5 bases). This sequence was found in a human donor in a cohort sampled during active COVID-19. The CDR3: CASSYAGPYEQYF. DNA of the CDR3: TGTGCCAGCAGTTACGCAGGGCCCTACGAGCAGTACTTC.